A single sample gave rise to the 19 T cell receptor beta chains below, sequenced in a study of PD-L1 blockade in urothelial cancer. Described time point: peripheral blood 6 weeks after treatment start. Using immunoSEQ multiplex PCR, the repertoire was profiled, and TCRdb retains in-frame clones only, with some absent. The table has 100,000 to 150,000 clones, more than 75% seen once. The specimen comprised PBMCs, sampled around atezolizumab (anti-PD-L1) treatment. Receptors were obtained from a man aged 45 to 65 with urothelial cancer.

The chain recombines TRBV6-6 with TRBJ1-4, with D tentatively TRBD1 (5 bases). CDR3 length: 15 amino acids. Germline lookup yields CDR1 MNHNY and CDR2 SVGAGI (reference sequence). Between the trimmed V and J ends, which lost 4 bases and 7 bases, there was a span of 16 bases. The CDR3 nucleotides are TGTGCCAGCAGTTTACAGGACGGTACCCCTGAAAAACTGTTTTTT. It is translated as CASSLQDGTPEKLFF.

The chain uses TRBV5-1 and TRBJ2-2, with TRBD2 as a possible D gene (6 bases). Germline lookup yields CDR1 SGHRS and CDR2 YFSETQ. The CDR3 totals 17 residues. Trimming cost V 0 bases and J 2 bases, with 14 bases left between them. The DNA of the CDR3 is TGCGCCAGCAGCTTGGGCGGAGGGGTCCTTAACACCGGGGAGCTGTTTTTT. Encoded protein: CASSLGGGVLNTGELFF.

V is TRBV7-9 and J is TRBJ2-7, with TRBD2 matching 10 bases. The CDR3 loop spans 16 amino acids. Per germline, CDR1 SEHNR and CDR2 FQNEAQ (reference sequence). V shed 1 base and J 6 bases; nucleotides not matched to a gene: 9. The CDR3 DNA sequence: TGTGCCAGCAGCTTAGGGTGGACTAGCGGAGTCTCCGAGCAGTACTTC. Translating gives CASSLGWTSGVSEQYF.

This chain's CDR3 is CASKTGVYGYTF. The CDR3 nucleotides are TGTGCCAGCAAGACAGGGGTCTATGGCTACACCTTC. V usage is TRBV27 and J usage is TRBJ1-2, with 8 bases lining up with TRBD1. The CDR3 contains 12 residues. V dropped 7 bases and J dropped 4; count of bases not matched to a gene: 2. The V gene's germline CDR1 is MNHEY and CDR2 SMNVEV (reference sequence).

The CDR3 reads CASSPTGLAGAPDTQYF. DNA for the CDR3: TGTGCCAGCTCACCTACGGGACTAGCGGGAGCCCCAGATACGCAGTATTTT. The genes are TRBV18 and TRBJ2-3, with 14 positions matching TRBD2. Germline V CDR1 and CDR2: KGHSH, LQKENI. The length of the CDR3 is 17 residues. Losses at the gene ends were 3 bases for V and 4 bases for J; bases not matched to a gene: 6.

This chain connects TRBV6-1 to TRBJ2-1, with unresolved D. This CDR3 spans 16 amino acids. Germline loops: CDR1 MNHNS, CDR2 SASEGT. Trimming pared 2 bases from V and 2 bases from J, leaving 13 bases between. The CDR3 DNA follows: TGTGCCAGCAGTGAATACCAGGTAGTACCCTACAATGAGCAGTTCTTC. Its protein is CASSEYQVVPYNEQFF.

CDR3 amino acids: CASSMGTSAYEQYF. DNA of the CDR3: TGTGCCAGTAGTATGGGGACTAGCGCCTACGAGCAGTACTTC. The genes are TRBV19 and TRBJ2-7, with 10 bases aligning to TRBD2. In germline, CDR1 is LNHDA, CDR2 SQIVND (reference sequence). Trimming took 3 bases from V and 2 from J; bases not matched to a gene: 1. This CDR3 spans 14 amino acids.

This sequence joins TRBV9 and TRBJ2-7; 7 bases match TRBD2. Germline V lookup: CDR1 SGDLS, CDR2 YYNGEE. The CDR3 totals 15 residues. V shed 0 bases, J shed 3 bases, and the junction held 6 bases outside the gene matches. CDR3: CASSVGREGYYEQYF. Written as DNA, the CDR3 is TGTGCCAGCAGCGTAGGTAGGGAGGGCTACTACGAGCAGTACTTC.

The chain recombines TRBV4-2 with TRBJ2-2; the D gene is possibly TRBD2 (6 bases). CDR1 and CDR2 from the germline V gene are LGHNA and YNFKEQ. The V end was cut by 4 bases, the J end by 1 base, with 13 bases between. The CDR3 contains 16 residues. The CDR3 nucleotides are TGTGCCAGCAGCCTAAACCCGGGACTGAACACCGGGGAGCTGTTTTTT. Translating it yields CASSLNPGLNTGELFF.

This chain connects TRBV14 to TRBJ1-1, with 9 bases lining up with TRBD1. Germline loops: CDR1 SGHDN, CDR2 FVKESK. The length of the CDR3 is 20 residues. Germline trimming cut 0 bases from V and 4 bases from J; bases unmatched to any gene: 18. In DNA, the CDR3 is TGTGCCAGCAGCCAAGATCTTATAGGACAGGGGAGGTGGGGGCCCACTGAAGCTTTCTTT. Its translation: CASSQDLIGQGRWGPTEAFF.

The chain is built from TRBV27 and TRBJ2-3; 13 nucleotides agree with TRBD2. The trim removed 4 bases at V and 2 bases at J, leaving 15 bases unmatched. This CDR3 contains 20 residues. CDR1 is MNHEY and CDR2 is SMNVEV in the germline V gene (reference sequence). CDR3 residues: CASSSPRKGLAGENTDTQYF. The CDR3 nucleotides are TGTGCCAGCAGTTCACCTCGGAAAGGACTAGCGGGAGAGAACACAGATACGCAGTATTTT.

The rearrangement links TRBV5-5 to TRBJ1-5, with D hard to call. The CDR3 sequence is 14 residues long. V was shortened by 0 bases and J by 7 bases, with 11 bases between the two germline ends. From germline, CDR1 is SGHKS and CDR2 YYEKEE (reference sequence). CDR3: CASSLEPGKQPQHF. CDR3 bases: TGTGCCAGCAGCTTGGAGCCGGGGAAGCAGCCCCAGCATTTT.

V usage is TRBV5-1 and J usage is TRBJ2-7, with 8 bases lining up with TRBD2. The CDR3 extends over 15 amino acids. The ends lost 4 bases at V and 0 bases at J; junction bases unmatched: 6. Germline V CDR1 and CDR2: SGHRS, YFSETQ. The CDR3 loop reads CASSPSSGGSYEQYF. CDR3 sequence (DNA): TGCGCCAGCAGCCCATCCAGCGGGGGCTCCTACGAGCAGTACTTC.

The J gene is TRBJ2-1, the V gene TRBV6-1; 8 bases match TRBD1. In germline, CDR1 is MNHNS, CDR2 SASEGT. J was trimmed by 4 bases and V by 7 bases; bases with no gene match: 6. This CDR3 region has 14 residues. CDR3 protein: CASTAGTGYNEQFF. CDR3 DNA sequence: TGTGCCAGCACAGCCGGGACAGGATACAATGAGCAGTTCTTC.

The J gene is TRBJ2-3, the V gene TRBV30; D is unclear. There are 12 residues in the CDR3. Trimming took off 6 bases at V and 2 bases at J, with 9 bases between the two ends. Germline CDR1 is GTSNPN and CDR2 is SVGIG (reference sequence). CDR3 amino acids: CACLGTTDTQYF. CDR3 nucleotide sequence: TGTGCCTGCCTTGGCACCACAGATACGCAGTATTTT.

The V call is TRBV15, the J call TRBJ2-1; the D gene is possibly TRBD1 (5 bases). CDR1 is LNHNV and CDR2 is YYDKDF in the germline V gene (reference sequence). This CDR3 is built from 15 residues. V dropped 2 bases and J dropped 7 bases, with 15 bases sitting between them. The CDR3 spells CATSRSKWGRNEQFF. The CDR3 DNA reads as TGTGCCACCAGCAGATCCAAGTGGGGCCGAAATGAGCAGTTCTTC.

This CDR3 reads CASSIGAGRSNQPQHF. CDR3 in DNA: TGTGCCAGTAGTATAGGGGCAGGTCGTAGCAATCAGCCCCAGCATTTT. The rearrangement links TRBV19 to TRBJ1-5; no firm D call. The germline V and J ends were trimmed by 1 base and 0 bases, with 10 bases remaining between them. CDR3 size: 16 residues. Germline-derived CDR1 and CDR2 are LNHDA and SQIVND (reference sequence).

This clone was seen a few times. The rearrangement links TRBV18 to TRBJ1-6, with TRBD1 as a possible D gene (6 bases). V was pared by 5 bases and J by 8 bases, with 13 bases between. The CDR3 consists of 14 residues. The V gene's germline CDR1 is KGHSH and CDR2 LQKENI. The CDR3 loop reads CASSRQERDSPLHF. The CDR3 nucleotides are TGTGCCAGCTCAAGACAGGAAAGGGATTCACCCCTCCACTTT. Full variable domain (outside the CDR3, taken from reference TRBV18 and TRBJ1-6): NAGVMQNPRHLVRRRGQEARLRCSPMKGHSHVYWYRQLPEEGLKFMVYLQKENIIDESGMPKERFSAEFPKEGPSILRIQQVVRGDSAAYFCASSRQERDSPLHFGNGTRLTVT.

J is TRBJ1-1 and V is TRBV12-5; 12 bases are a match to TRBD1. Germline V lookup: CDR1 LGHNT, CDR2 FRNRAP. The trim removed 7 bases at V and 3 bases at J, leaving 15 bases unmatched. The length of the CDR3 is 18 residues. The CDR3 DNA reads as TGTGCTAGTGCCTCGTCCCGGGACAGGGGGCCGCGGGACACTGAAGCTTTCTTT. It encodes CASASSRDRGPRDTEAFF.